This TCR beta chain appears in the sequencing data of a study of shared clonotypes between healthy human individuals (TCRdb year 2020). For the wider study: A couple of women and a few men aged 18 to 49 years were included in the cohort. Between about 0.8 and 9 billion PBMCs per donor were obtained by leukapheresis. Different laboratories and diverse techniques were used to prepare libraries and sequence TCR repertoires, to increase sequencing depth and limit assay-specific biases. To estimate repertoire size and how much clonotype sharing occurs between individuals, the study deeply sequenced the blood TCR repertoires of five healthy adults.

On this clone: Its target antigen remains unknown. No base quality information exists; no much larger clone differs at one position.

General findings and caveats noted by the study authors: Pairwise subsampling led to the expectation that sequencing depth would affect the degree of clonotype sharing among donors. Because the study included a small number of donors, the genetic and exposure-history diversity represented was limited. Sampling was limited to blood, and TCR repertoires in tissue likely differ from TCR repertoires in blood.

The CDR3 numbers 16 residues from cysteine through phenylalanine. CDR3 DNA only is kept here, 48 bases in frame from base 1. As encoded in the germline V gene (reference sequence), CDR1 is SEHNR while CDR2 is FQNEAQ. V drops 5 bases and J drops 1 base, leaving 17 bases in between. Healthy HIV-negative adults with no recently reported acute infections or vaccinations were included as donors. All donors were Caucasian adults living in Nashville, Tennessee, USA. For unsorted samples, tens of millions of PBMCs were counted, and genomic DNA was extracted using the QIAamp DNA Blood Mini kit. Blood was obtained by leukapheresis, after which PBMCs were separated by Ficoll-Histopaque density gradient centrifugation and cryopreserved in liquid nitrogen vapor phase. Using the deep immunoSEQ assay, TCR CDR3 regions were amplified from genomic DNA by multiplex PCR. Extracted genomic DNA from each cell subset was spread evenly across all wells of several immunoSEQ 96-well plates, with each plate serving as a replicate. Each replicate PCR for unsorted PBMC received 300 to 350 ng genomic DNA, equal to tens of thousands of T cell genomes. Genomic DNA from unsorted PBMC was sequenced over ten immunoSEQ deep assay plates. Purified libraries were quantified with a Qubit 3.0 fluorometer, sized on a Bioanalyzer 2100, and re-quantified with the KAPA Library Quantification kit. Each immunoSEQ 96-well plate was sequenced on its own single-read 150-cycle Illumina NextSeq 550 flow cell. Per the source publication's procedure: The immunoSEQ output contained only junctional sequences without quality scores, so filtering could not match that applied to full-length reads. Sequences were annotated with PyIR, a Python wrapper for IgBLAST v1.9, using IMGT germline references to assign V/J genes and CDR3. Any read was removed if the V/J assignment was weak (E-value above 1e-6), the CDR3 was missing, or the read contained stop codons, out-of-frame junctions, or ambiguous translated residues. A V3J clonotype was defined by an identical inferred V gene, J gene, and CDR3 amino acid sequence. To compute the percentage overlap between repertoires, the number of shared unique clonotypes was divided by the size of the smaller repertoire. RTK rarefaction, the Chao1 estimator, and Recon v2.1 estimates of unobserved clonotypes were used to assess repertoire richness. This immuneACCESS table, as held by TCRdb, lists in-frame sequences with V and J called but not all clones. Of the missing ones, under half trace to an unresolved V gene in checked studies; the others have no known cause. D and trimming come from the DNA, and the V and J calls and clone size come from that table. Present in this sample are 450,000 to 500,000 clones, roughly 80% of which were seen just once. The ten biggest clones cover approximately 11% of the sample.

Recombination linked TRBV7-9 to TRBJ1-1, and TRBD1 may be the D gene, going by 5 matching bases. This TCR came from a woman aged 40 to 55 in good health. Some clones in this sample may be carry-over from other donors' samples. Sequenced: PBMCs. The CDR3 amino acid sequence is: CASSKTRGGENTEAFF. Here is the DNA: TGTGCCAGCAGCAAAACACGGGGAGGGGAGAACACTGAAGCTTTCTTT. Outside the CDR3, residues come from the reference TRBV7-9 and TRBJ1-1 proteins, so the full variable domain is: DTGVSQNPRHKITKRGQNVTFRCDPISEHNRLYWYRQTLGQGPEFLTYFQNEAQLEKSRLLSDRFSAERPKGSFSTLEIQRTEQGDSAMYLCASSKTRGGENTEAFFGQGTRLTVV.